This T cell receptor (beta chain) emerged from a study of response to subunit inactivated influenza vaccine. Overall study results and limits: Seasonal influenza vaccination, on each occasion, was suggested by the authors to recruit few new T cells.

TCRdb called the RT-PCR reads again in MiXCR, with one record for every CDR3 protein. The sample yields roughly 650,000 distinct CDR3 sequences, approximately 14% seen once. The V end lost 1 base, the J end lost 8 bases, and 15 bases lay between the germline ends. CDR1 and CDR2 (germline): LGHNA, YSLEER. This CDR3 is 15 amino acids long. In the case of this clonotype: Its antigen is unknown.

The chain is built from TRBV4-3 and TRBJ1-5, with D unresolved. The specimen comprised PBMCs from blood, sampled 11 to 12 days after vaccination. The TCR comes from a man aged 45-60 years who received an inactivated influenza vaccine. CDR3 protein: CASSQGVRRYEPQHF. The DNA for the CDR3 is TGCGCCAGCAGCCAAGGTGTGCGGAGGTACGAGCCCCAGCATTTT.